The T cell receptor beta chain under discussion was sequenced for a study of spatial heterogeneity in lung cancer. Looking at the study overall: Combinations of a unique TCR and a UMI were tallied in raw reads, and on average each appeared more than ten times. Overall study findings and caveats: Blood contained ubiquitous expanded tumor TCRs more at resection than at follow-up.

This clonotype was seen a few times. No antigen is known for it. This CDR3 contains 16 residues. V was trimmed by 0 bases and J by 2 bases, leaving 14 bases between them. Germline CDR1 SGHNT, CDR2 YYREEE (reference sequence). TCRdb itself ran the 5' RACE reads through MiXCR, one entry per CDR3 protein. The data contain 9,500 to 11,000 distinct CDR3 sequences, around 6% of them seen just once; the ten biggest clones take up 28%. Indicated time point: sample taken at primary tumor resection. The sequences come from PBMCs, collected at surgery. The V and J genes are TRBV5-4 and TRBJ1-2; a weak D match, TRBD1 (6 bases). The sequence derives from a male donor with early-stage non-small cell lung cancer. The CDR3 bases are TGTGCCAGCAGCTTGGGGAGACAGGATCGGAACTATGGCTACACCTTC. Translation: CASSLGRQDRNYGYTF.